This TCR beta chain was sequenced for a study of graft-versus-host responses after intestinal transplantation. The wider study: The recipients all started with anti-thymocyte globulin induction and then took tacrolimus and steroids for 3 to 4 years. The study's findings and limits: Early post-transplant HvG declines tracked with peak circulating GvH clone levels. Recipient marrow showed GvH clones, some seen first in ileum or blood. High graft-versus-host to host-versus-graft T cell clonal ratios marked allografts of patients with graft-donor macrochimerism.

Method: immunoSEQ multiplex PCR; TCRdb's copy keeps in-frame clones and lacks some. The sample includes fewer than 85,000 clones, roughly 94% seen only once; the top ten take less than 0.55%. As for this clone: The antigen is unknown.

CDR3 length: 17 residues. Germline values: CDR1 MNHEY, CDR2 SMNVEV (reference sequence). Trimming shortened V by 4 bases and J by 2 bases, and 17 bases separated the two germline ends. The rearrangement uses TRBV27 and TRBJ2-2, with TRBD1 as a possible D gene (6 bases). The TCR was taken from a human donor who received an intestinal transplant. Sequencing was performed on unstimulated CD8+ T cells sorted from spleen or lymph node cells, taken before intestinal transplant. The CDR3 loop is CASSSFLGTPNTGELFF. CDR3 bases: TGTGCCAGCAGTTCGTTTTTGGGGACACCAAACACCGGGGAGCTGTTTTTT.